This TCR beta chain was found in a study of cytomegalovirus exposure and HLA in healthy donors. This clone was found a few times. The antigen is undetermined. PCR used 60 Vbeta primers and 13 Jbeta primers. The table came from immunoSEQ multiplex PCR; TCRdb's copy has only in-frame clones and leaves some out. Of approximately 170,000 clones listed, just under 75% were seen once; the top ten hold about 4.6%. V was cut by 6 bases and J by 1 base, with 16 bases left in between. Germline CDR1 is LNHNV and CDR2 is YYDKDF (reference sequence). CDR3 length equals 16 residues. General observations from the study: From TCR beta sequences, most subjects' HLA-A and HLA-B alleles were reportedly predicted accurately. When analyzed later, a missense DCLRE1C variant was found to be linked to TCR beta V- and J-gene trimming.

The TCR was taken from a man aged 30 to 39 in good health and CMV-seropositive. Sequencing input: PBMCs. The chain recombines TRBV15 with TRBJ2-1; possible D gene TRBD2, 6 bases. The CDR3 DNA follows: TGTGCCACCAGGAGCCGGGAGCACGGGTCCTACAATGAGCAGTTCTTC. It is translated as CATRSREHGSYNEQFF.